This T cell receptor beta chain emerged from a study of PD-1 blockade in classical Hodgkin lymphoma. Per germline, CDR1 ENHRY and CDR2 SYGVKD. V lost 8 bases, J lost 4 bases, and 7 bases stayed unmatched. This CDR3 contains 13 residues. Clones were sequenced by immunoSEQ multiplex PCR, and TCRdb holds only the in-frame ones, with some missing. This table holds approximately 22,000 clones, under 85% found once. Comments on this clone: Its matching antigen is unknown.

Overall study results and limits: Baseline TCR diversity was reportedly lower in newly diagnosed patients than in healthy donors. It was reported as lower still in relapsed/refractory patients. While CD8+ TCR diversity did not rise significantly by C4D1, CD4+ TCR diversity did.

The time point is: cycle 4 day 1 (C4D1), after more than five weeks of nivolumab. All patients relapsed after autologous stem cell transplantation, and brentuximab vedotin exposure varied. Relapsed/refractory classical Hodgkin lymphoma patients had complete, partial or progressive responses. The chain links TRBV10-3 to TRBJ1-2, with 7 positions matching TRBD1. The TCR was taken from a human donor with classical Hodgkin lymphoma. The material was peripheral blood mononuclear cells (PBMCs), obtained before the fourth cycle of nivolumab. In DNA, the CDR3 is TGTGCCATCGAAGGGGGCGTAGGCTATGGCTACACCTTC. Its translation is CAIEGGVGYGYTF.